A single sample is the source of the 26 T cell receptor beta chains below, sequenced in a study of T cell responses to AZD1222 COVID-19 vaccine (dated by TCRdb to the early 2020s). Per the publication, the time point label means: about 28 days (+/-7) after the second vaccine dose. Receptor amplification or capture employed the immunoSEQ multiplex PCR assay. TCRdb stores this immuneACCESS table with in-frame sequences only. Part of the clones is absent; in the studies checked, under half of the shortfall reflects unresolved V genes, and no reason is known for the rest. This sample gives fewer than 70,000 clones in total; 80% of them show up just once. The biggest ten clones account for around 15% of the sample. Sample: peripheral blood, taken 28 days after the second AZD1222 dose. These TCRs come from an adult who received the AZD1222 COVID-19 vaccine.

This clone was seen a handful of times. The rearrangement joins TRBV6-5 to TRBJ1-2; the match to TRBD1 covers 9 bases. The CDR3 has 13 amino acids. J was trimmed by 8 bases and V by 4 bases; bases with no gene match: 5. In germline, CDR1 is MNHEY, CDR2 SVGAGI. CDR3 loop: CASSWDRESGYTF. The CDR3 coding sequence is TGTGCCAGCAGTTGGGACAGGGAGAGCGGCTACACCTTC.

This clone appeared once. The genes are TRBV2 and TRBJ1-3; D gene uncertain. With 6 bases removed from V and 0 bases from J, the gap between germline ends came to 3 bases. Per germline, CDR1 SNHLY and CDR2 FYNNEI. This CDR3 region has 12 residues. CDR3 in amino acids: CASRLSGNTIYF. The CDR3 DNA reads as TGTGCCAGCAGACTCTCTGGAAACACCATATATTTT.

This chain joins TRBV4-1 and TRBJ1-1; D not resolved. Germline assignment: CDR1 MGHRA and CDR2 YSYEKL. This CDR3 has 12 amino acids. The V gene lost 0 bases and the J gene lost 8 bases, with 7 bases spanning the gap. The CDR3 region has the DNA TGCGCCAGCAGCCAAGATCGCCAAGAAGCTTTCTTT. Translated, it gives CASSQDRQEAFF.

The chain joins TRBV7-2 to TRBJ1-2; D is undetermined. The CDR3 extends over 11 amino acids. Germline-derived CDR1 and CDR2 are SGHTA and FQGNSA. V dropped 6 bases and J dropped 5 bases, with 7 bases sitting between them. CDR3 protein: CASRQSYGYTF. The CDR3 coding sequence is TGTGCCAGCAGGCAATCGTATGGCTACACCTTC.

The V gene is TRBV2, the J gene TRBJ1-6; possibly TRBD1 for D (6 bases). In germline, CDR1 is SNHLY, CDR2 FYNNEI. This CDR3 has 15 amino acids. With 5 bases removed from V and 7 bases from J, the gap between germline ends came to 15 bases. The CDR3 DNA follows: TGTGCCAGCAGTTCCCCGGGACATTCAAATTCACCCCTCCACTTT. This codes for CASSSPGHSNSPLHF. Together with reference TRBV2 and TRBJ1-6, the CDR3 gives the full variable domain: EPEVTQTPSHQVTQMGQEVILRCVPISNHLYFYWYRQILGQKVEFLVSFYNNEISEKSEIFDDQFSVERPDGSNFTLKIRSTKLEDSAMYFCASSSPGHSNSPLHFGNGTRLTVT.

CDR3 DNA sequence: TGTGCCAGCAGCGAAACGACAGGGGAAATTGCTGGCTACACCTTC. Its translation is CASSETTGEIAGYTF. The rearrangement links TRBV7-3 to TRBJ1-2, with 8 bases fitting TRBD1. V was pared by 5 bases and J by 7 bases, with 12 bases of the junction left unmatched. Germline lookup yields CDR1 SGHTA and CDR2 FQGTGA. This CDR3 contains 15 residues.

The chain is built from TRBV2 and TRBJ2-5; tentative D call: TRBD2 (7 bases). This CDR3 has 14 amino acids. The germline V and J ends were trimmed by 6 bases and 1 base, with 12 bases remaining between them. Germline V lookup: CDR1 SNHLY, CDR2 FYNNEI. CDR3 sequence (DNA): TGTGCCAGCAGCCCGGGGGGCCCCCAAGAGACCCAGTACTTC. The encoded protein is CASSPGGPQETQYF.

J is TRBJ2-7 and V is TRBV10-1, with D uncertain. V gave up 4 bases and J gave up 3 bases, with 10 bases separating them. CDR3 length equals 13 residues. Germline CDR1 is WNHNN and CDR2 is SYGVQD (reference sequence). In nucleotides, the CDR3 is TGCGCCAGCAGTGGACGATATCGCTACGAGCAGTACTTC. Protein: CASSGRYRYEQYF.

V gene TRBV5-1 combines with J gene TRBJ2-1; 7 bases map to TRBD2. Germline V gene data show CDR1 as SGHRS and CDR2 as YFSETQ. This CDR3 is 16 amino acids long. The junction had 10 bases not matched to a gene; V was cut back by 1 base and J by 6 bases. CDR3 nucleotide sequence: TGCGCCAGCAGCTTGCCCGGTAGCGGGTCTTCCAATGAGCAGTTCTTC. As protein: CASSLPGSGSSNEQFF. The full variable domain, its missing parts supplied by reference TRBV5-1 and TRBJ2-1, is KAGVTQTPRYLIKTRGQQVTLSCSPISGHRSVSWYQQTPGQGLQFLFEYFSETQRNKGNFPGRFSGRQFSNSRSEMNVSTLELGDSALYLCASSLPGSGSSNEQFFGPGTRLTVL.

The rearrangement uses TRBV9 and TRBJ2-3; 10 bases fit TRBD2. From germline, CDR1 is SGDLS and CDR2 YYNGEE. V shed 3 bases, J shed 3 bases, and the junction held 7 bases outside the gene matches. The CDR3 has 16 residues. The CDR3 region has the DNA TGTGCCAGCAGCGCCAGCGGGGGGGCGTATACAGATACGCAGTATTTT. Translated: CASSASGGAYTDTQYF.

The CDR3 spells CAWRGRQGSGYTF. The CDR3 DNA is TGTGCCTGGAGGGGTAGACAGGGATCTGGCTACACCTTC. This rearrangement joins TRBV30 to TRBJ1-2; TRBD1 aligns across 7 bases. CDR3 length: 13 amino acids. Germline trimming cut 3 bases from V and 7 bases from J; bases unmatched to any gene: 8. Germline CDR1 is GTSNPN and CDR2 is SVGIG (reference sequence).

The rearrangement uses TRBV7-2 and TRBJ2-3; TRBD2 matches 9 bases. Germline V CDR1 and CDR2: SGHTA, FQGNSA. V shed 6 bases, J shed 14 bases, and the junction held 12 bases outside the gene matches. This CDR3 has 13 amino acids. CDR3 sequence reads: CASSSMSGGLRYF. The DNA of the CDR3 is TGTGCCAGCAGTTCAATGAGCGGGGGGTTGCGGTATTTT.

This chain uses TRBV11-2 with TRBJ2-5; 9 bases fit TRBD2. Germline-derived CDR1 and CDR2 are SGHAT and FQNNGV. With 0 bases clipped from V and 1 base from J, the junction kept 3 bases outside the gene matches. The CDR3 contains 16 residues. The CDR3: CASSLDLAGFQETQYF. The CDR3 bases are TGTGCCAGCAGCTTAGATCTAGCGGGGTTCCAAGAGACCCAGTACTTC.

The rearrangement uses TRBV7-8 and TRBJ1-1; D may be TRBD1 (5 bases). Trimming cost V 5 bases and J 7 bases, with 11 bases left between them. Germline CDR1 is SGHVS and CDR2 is FQNEAQ. The CDR3 consists of 12 residues. CDR3 protein: CASSPRQSEAFF. DNA for the CDR3: TGTGCCAGCAGCCCCCGACAGAGTGAAGCTTTCTTT. The full variable domain, completed using reference TRBV7-8 and TRBJ1-1, is GAGVSQSPRYKVAKRGQDVALRCDPISGHVSLFWYQQALGQGPEFLTYFQNEAQLDKSGLPSDRFFAERPEGSVSTLKIQRTQQEDSAVYLCASSPRQSEAFFGQGTRLTVV.

The chain has TRBV28 and TRBJ1-5; D may be TRBD1 (5 bases). Germline V gene data show CDR1 as MDHEN and CDR2 as SYDVKM. The CDR3 length is 15 residues. V dropped 4 bases and J dropped 4 bases, with 14 bases sitting between them. Written as DNA, the CDR3 is TGTGCCAGCAGTTCCGACTTACAGGATAATCAGCCCCAGCATTTT. Amino acids: CASSSDLQDNQPQHF.

This chain joins TRBV18 and TRBJ2-2, with D possibly being TRBD1 (5 bases). Germline CDR1 and CDR2: KGHSH and LQKENI. V was cut by 3 bases and J by 1 base, with 9 bases left in between. This CDR3 has 15 amino acids. CDR3 in amino acids: CASSPVRVNTGELFF. The CDR3 DNA follows: TGTGCCAGCTCACCTGTCAGGGTGAACACCGGGGAGCTGTTTTTT.

This clone was seen a handful of times. The chain has TRBV6-6 and TRBJ1-6; D uncertain. The CDR3 covers 13 residues. The germline V gene has CDR1 MNHNY and CDR2 SVGAGI (reference sequence). V gave up 6 bases and J gave up 10 bases, with 13 bases separating them. For the CDR3, the DNA is TGTGCCAGCAGCGAACCCGGATGGTCACCCCTCCACTTT. Amino acids: CASSEPGWSPLHF.

The chain uses TRBV10-1 and TRBJ2-1, with a weak D call TRBD2 (6 bases). The V end was cut by 0 bases, the J end by 6 bases, with 21 bases between. The length of the CDR3 is 18 residues. CDR1 is WNHNN, CDR2 SYGVQD, per germline (reference sequence). DNA for the CDR3: TGCGCCAGCAGTGAGTCCGTCGGGACTGCGGATAGACGCAATGAGCAGTTCTTC. Translated: CASSESVGTADRRNEQFF.

This rearrangement joins TRBV3-1 (or the pseudogene TRBV3-2) to TRBJ1-1; the D is unclear. Germline V gene sequence: CDR1 LGHDT, CDR2 YNNKEL (reference sequence). CDR3 length equals 12 residues. Trimming removed 4 bases at V and 1 base at J, with 4 bases between. CDR3 sequence: CASSPTNTEAFF. CDR3 nucleotides: TGTGCCAGCAGCCCGACGAACACTGAAGCTTTCTTT.

This rearrangement joins TRBV6-2 or TRBV6-3 to TRBJ1-5; D is perhaps TRBD1 (5 bases). Between the trimmed V and J ends, which lost 2 bases and 3 bases, there was a span of 20 bases. CDR1 and CDR2 (germline): MNHEY, SVGEGT. CDR3 length: 18 amino acids. CDR3 DNA: TGTGCCAGCAGTTACCGCCAAGGGGAGGGATCTTTCAATCAGCCCCAGCATTTT. Residues: CASSYRQGEGSFNQPQHF.

The chain links TRBV5-4 to TRBJ2-5; 12 bases fit TRBD2. J gave up 0 bases and V 4 bases, and 1 base lay outside the gene matches. CDR1 SGHNT and CDR2 YYREEE come from the germline V gene (reference sequence). CDR3 length: 15 residues. This CDR3 is CASSLAGGYQETQYF. In DNA, the CDR3 is TGTGCCAGCAGCCTAGCGGGGGGGTACCAAGAGACCCAGTACTTC.

The chain uses TRBV5-8 and TRBJ1-5, with D uncertain. The CDR3 is 13 amino acids. The germline CDR1 and CDR2 sequences are SGHTS and YDEGEE. Trimming stripped 4 bases from V and 3 bases from J, with 8 bases between. The CDR3 coding sequence is TGTGCCAGCAGCCGGGCCCTCAATCAGCCCCAGCATTTT. It translates to CASSRALNQPQHF.

This chain joins TRBV7-2 and TRBJ1-1; a weak D match, TRBD1 (5 bases). CDR3 length equals 17 residues. Germline values: CDR1 SGHTA, CDR2 FQGNSA. The ends were cut back, 5 bases at V and 0 bases at J, with 19 bases in the middle. CDR3 DNA: TGTGCCAGCAGCCCCACGGGGCAGGTTACAATGAACACTGAAGCTTTCTTT. This encodes CASSPTGQVTMNTEAFF.

This clone was detected a few times. This chain joins TRBV19 and TRBJ1-1; a possible D gene is TRBD1 (5 bases). The CDR3 extends over 13 amino acids. V was cut by 7 bases and J by 0 bases, with 9 bases left in between. In germline, CDR1 is LNHDA, CDR2 SQIVND (reference sequence). The CDR3, as DNA: TGTGCCAGTAAGAAGGGGCTGAACACTGAAGCTTTCTTT. Translation gives CASKKGLNTEAFF.

The chain carries TRBV5-8 and TRBJ1-2, with D unresolved. Germline CDR1 and CDR2: SGHTS and YDEGEE. The CDR3 covers 15 residues. V gave up 0 bases and J gave up 2 bases, with 11 bases separating them. The CDR3 DNA is TGTGCCAGCAGCTTGGTACTAGCACAGAACTATGGCTACACCTTC. It translates to CASSLVLAQNYGYTF.

For this clone: At one end, the junction sequence differs from germline, possibly due to a read error. The chain uses TRBV7-7 and TRBJ2-7, with D perhaps TRBD1 (6 bases). The V gene's germline CDR1 is SSHAT and CDR2 FNYEAQ (reference sequence). The CDR3 has 15 amino acids. The CDR3 DNA follows: TGTGCTAGCAGCTTAGGCCAGGGGAGCTCCTACGAGCAGTACTTC. This sequence encodes CASSLGQGSSYEQYF.